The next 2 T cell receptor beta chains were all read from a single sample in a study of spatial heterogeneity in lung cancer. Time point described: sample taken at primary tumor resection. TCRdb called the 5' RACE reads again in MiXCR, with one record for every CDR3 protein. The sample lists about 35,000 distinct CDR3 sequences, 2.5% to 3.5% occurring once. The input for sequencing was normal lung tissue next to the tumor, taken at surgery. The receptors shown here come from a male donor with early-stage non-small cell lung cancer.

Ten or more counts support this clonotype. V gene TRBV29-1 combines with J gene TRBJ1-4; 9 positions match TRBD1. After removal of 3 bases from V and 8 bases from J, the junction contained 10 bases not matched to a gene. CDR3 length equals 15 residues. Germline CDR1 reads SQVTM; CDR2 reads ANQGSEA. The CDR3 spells CSVDVQGASREKLFF. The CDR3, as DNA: TGCAGCGTTGACGTACAGGGGGCGTCTCGCGAAAAACTGTTTTTT.

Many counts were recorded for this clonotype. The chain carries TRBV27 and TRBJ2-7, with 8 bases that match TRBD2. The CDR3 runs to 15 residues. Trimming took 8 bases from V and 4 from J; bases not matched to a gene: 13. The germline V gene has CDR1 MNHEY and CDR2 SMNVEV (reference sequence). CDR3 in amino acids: CASSKVPSGYYEQYF. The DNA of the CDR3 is TGTGCCAGCTCCAAGGTACCTAGCGGGTATTACGAGCAGTACTTC.